Listed here are 24 T cell receptor beta chains from one sample, sequenced in a study of early T cells in non-severe SARS-CoV-2 infection (dated by TCRdb to the early 2020s). The protocol used for the library was 5' RACE. Instrument used: NextSeq 500. The public sequencing data were trimmed at Q25 with fastp and processed into clonotypes with MiXCR by TCRdb, which kept only in-frame beta chains. Identical CDR3 protein sequences are pooled into one entry, listed with their most common genes and DNA. A total of more than 80,000 distinct CDR3 sequences appear in this sample, roughly 15% of them only once. The top ten constitute roughly 1.4% of the sample. Material: whole blood. All receptors come from an adult who was a healthcare worker with PCR-confirmed SARS-CoV-2 infection or an uninfected control (not recorded which).

In this sample, this clonotype turned up many times. This rearrangement joins TRBV2 to TRBJ2-7; no definite D call. The CDR3 contains 11 residues. V lost 6 bases to trimming and J lost 1 base, with 4 bases between them. The germline gives CDR1 SNHLY, CDR2 FYNNEI. CDR3 sequence (DNA): TGTGCCAGCAGACAGTCCTACGAGCAGTACTTC. Translated: CASRQSYEQYF.

This clonotype was found many times. V is TRBV20-1 and J is TRBJ1-1; D perhaps matches TRBD1 (5 bases). Trimming pared 2 bases from V and 3 bases from J, leaving 25 bases between. The length of the CDR3 is 18 residues. The germline gives CDR1 DFQATT, CDR2 SNEGSKA (reference sequence). CDR3 sequence (DNA): TGCAGTGCTAGATGGGTGTTGTGGGGGACTCGGAAGGACACTGAAGCTTTCTTT. Its translation is CSARWVLWGTRKDTEAFF.

This clonotype was seen at least ten times. This chain connects TRBV21-1 to TRBJ2-1; the table calls TRBD1, which could not be checked here. TRBV21-1 is a listed pseudogene. The CDR3 is 15 amino acids. CDR3 sequence reads: CASSQERGPYNEQFF. Here the CDR3 DNA reads TGTGCCAGCAGCCAAGAGCGGGGGCCCTACAATGAGCAGTTCTTC.

This clonotype was seen many times. The chain recombines TRBV29-1 with TRBJ1-5; D is undetermined. Trimming left V 5 bases short and J 6 bases short, with 11 bases between. The length of the CDR3 is 12 residues. CDR1 and CDR2 (germline): SQVTM, ANQGSEA. As DNA, the CDR3 is TGCAGCGTTTCTGGAATCGGTCAGCCCCAGCATTTT. Translation gives CSVSGIGQPQHF.

This clonotype occurred many times. The V and J genes are TRBV13 and TRBJ1-6, with D perhaps matching TRBD1 (5 bases). V gave up 5 bases and J gave up 3 bases, with 17 bases separating them. The CDR3 totals 17 residues. The V gene's germline CDR1 is PRHDT and CDR2 FYEKMQ (reference sequence). The CDR3 DNA reads TGTGCCAGCAGCCCCCCCGGCACAGGCCGCTATAATTCACCCCTCCACTTT. Its translation is CASSPPGTGRYNSPLHF.

This clonotype showed up many times. The gene calls are TRBV12-3 or TRBV12-4 and TRBJ2-4, with D unclear. The CDR3 is 18 amino acids. Trimming took off 3 bases at V and 7 bases at J, with 25 bases between the two ends. The CDR3 nucleotides are TGTGCCAGCAGTTTCCTCCTGACGACGGCGGCCACGAGGAACATTCAGTACTTC. Residues: CASSFLLTTAATRNIQYF.

This clonotype has a count of ten or more. The chain joins TRBV3-1 to TRBJ2-5; perhaps D is TRBD1 or TRBD2 (6 bases each). CDR1 and CDR2 from the germline V gene are LGHDT and YNNKEL (reference sequence). Trimming removed 1 base at V and 3 bases at J, with 12 bases between. CDR3 length: 15 residues. The CDR3 protein is CASSQGVRGEETQYF. The CDR3, as DNA: TGTGCCAGCAGCCAAGGCGTTAGGGGGGAAGAGACCCAGTACTTC.

The gene calls are TRBV3-1 and TRBJ2-1, with 10 nucleotides matching TRBD2. Germline V CDR1 and CDR2: LGHDT, YNNKEL (reference sequence). The CDR3 length is 15 residues. V trimming: 6 bases; J trimming: 5 bases; junction bases outside the gene matches: 7. CDR3 bases: TGTGCCAGCAGTCCCACTAGCGGGGAAAACAATGAGCAGTTCTTC. Encoded protein: CASSPTSGENNEQFF.

This clonotype was seen repeatedly, ten times or more. The V call is TRBV9, the J call TRBJ2-5; TRBD2 matches at 7 bases. CDR1 is SGDLS, CDR2 YYNGEE, per germline. The J segment lost 4 bases and the V segment lost 3 bases, leaving 6 bases of the junction unmatched. The CDR3 totals 14 residues. The CDR3 region is CASSALSSGETQYF. The CDR3 DNA reads as TGTGCCAGCAGCGCGCTGTCTAGCGGAGAGACCCAGTACTTC. Full variable domain (outside the CDR3, taken from reference TRBV9 and TRBJ2-5): DSGVTQTPKHLITATGQRVTLRCSPRSGDLSVYWYQQSLDQGLQFLIQYYNGEERAKGNILERFSAQQFPDLHSELNLSSLELGDSALYFCASSALSSGETQYFGPGTRLLVL.

As concerns this clonotype: A much more abundant neighbour one base away suggests this may be a read error. CDR3 region: CASNLSSQWGSYNSPLHF. The CDR3 nucleotides read TGTGCCAGCAATTTATCTTCACAGTGGGGAAGCTATAATTCACCCCTCCACTTT. V is TRBV6-1 and J is TRBJ1-6, with D unresolved. CDR3 size: 18 residues. V lost 7 bases, J lost 3 bases, and 22 bases lay in between. Germline lookup yields CDR1 MNHNS and CDR2 SASEGT.

This clonotype was detected only once. The V and J genes are TRBV7-2 and TRBJ2-1; D not resolved. Germline CDR1 reads SGHTA; CDR2 reads FQGNSA. Trimming stripped 4 bases from V and 5 bases from J, with 9 bases between. The CDR3 consists of 13 residues. The CDR3 DNA reads as TGTGCCAGCAGCTCTCCTAATAACAATGAGCAGTTCTTC. It codes for CASSSPNNNEQFF.

A few counts support this clonotype. J is TRBJ2-5 and V is TRBV12-3 or TRBV12-4; D may match TRBD1 or TRBD2 (6 bases each). CDR3 length equals 14 residues. Trimming removed 3 bases from V and 5 bases from J, with 13 bases in between. CDR3 DNA sequence: TGTGCCAGCAGTTTCCGTACAGGGAGGGAGACCCAGTACTTC. Its protein is CASSFRTGRETQYF.

For the CDR3, the DNA is TGTGCCAGCAGCAAGGGGACGCCGTCCTACAATGAGCAGTTCTTC. Its protein product is CASSKGTPSYNEQFF. The V gene is TRBV7-9, the J gene TRBJ2-1; the D gene could be TRBD1 or TRBD2 (5 bases each). V was pared by 5 bases and J by 1 base, with 12 bases between. Germline V gene lookup returns CDR1 SEHNR and CDR2 FQNEAQ (reference sequence). The CDR3 extends over 15 amino acids.

At least ten counts were recorded for this clonotype. The rearrangement links TRBV7-2 to TRBJ2-3; 13 nucleotides agree with TRBD2. This CDR3 contains 19 residues. Germline CDR1 and CDR2: SGHTA and FQGNSA. Trimming cost V 3 bases and J 8 bases; bases outside gene matches: 17. As DNA, the CDR3 is TGTGCCAGCAGCTTTAGAGGAGTTTCACTAGCGGGGGGGCCCCTTACGCAGTATTTT. It specifies CASSFRGVSLAGGPLTQYF. Complete variable domain (other parts from reference TRBV7-2 and TRBJ2-3): GAGVSQSPSNKVTEKGKDVELRCDPISGHTALYWYRQSLGQGLEFLIYFQGNSAPDKSGLPSDRFSAERTGGSVSTLTIQRTQQEDSAVYLCASSFRGVSLAGGPLTQYFGPGTRLTVL.

In regard to this clonotype: This clone may be a read error of a much larger clone one base away. The chain joins TRBV20-1 to TRBJ2-4; TRBD1 or TRBD2 may be the D gene (5 bases each). The CDR3 has 16 residues. Germline loops: CDR1 DFQATT, CDR2 SNEGSKA (reference sequence). The CDR3: CSARDLGALAKDIQYF. For the CDR3, the DNA is TGCAGTGCTAGAGATCTAGGGGCTCTAGCCAAAGACATTCAGTACTTC.

The chain joins TRBV20-1 to TRBJ2-3; D is possibly TRBD1 (5 bases). Per the germline V gene, CDR1 is DFQATT and CDR2 is SNEGSKA (reference sequence). This CDR3 contains 12 residues. The V gene lost 1 base and the J gene lost 6 bases, with 8 bases spanning the gap. The CDR3: CSARGQRDTQYF. The DNA of the CDR3 is TGCAGTGCTAGAGGACAGAGGGATACGCAGTATTTT.

This clonotype was recorded at least ten times. This chain links TRBV6-6 with TRBJ1-1; unclear D gene. Germline CDR1 reads MNHNY; CDR2 reads SVGAGI (reference sequence). Trimming cost V 6 bases and J 0 bases, with 14 bases left between them. The CDR3 consists of 15 residues. The CDR3 sequence: CASRRPQALNTEAFF. DNA for the CDR3: TGTGCCAGCAGGCGCCCCCAGGCGCTGAACACTGAAGCTTTCTTT.

This clonotype turned up a few times. Written as DNA, the CDR3 is TGTGCCAGCAGCTTAGGATCCGCTGTGGTTTACGAGCAGTACTTC. Translating gives CASSLGSAVVYEQYF. This rearrangement joins TRBV11-2 to TRBJ2-7, with D uncertain. This CDR3 contains 15 residues. The ends were cut back, 1 base at V and 4 bases at J, with 14 bases in the middle. From germline, CDR1 is SGHAT and CDR2 FQNNGV.

This clonotype has more than one count but fewer than ten. The chain joins TRBV12-3 or TRBV12-4 to TRBJ2-1, with D perhaps assigned TRBD1 or TRBD2 (5 bases each). The CDR3 is 16 residues long. The ends were cut back, 1 base at V and 4 bases at J, with 14 bases in the middle. CDR3 sequence reads: CASSLGKTGPYNEQFF. The CDR3 DNA reads as TGTGCCAGCAGTTTAGGCAAAACGGGGCCTTACAATGAGCAGTTCTTC.

Turning to this clonotype: Possible read error: a much larger clone is one base away. This chain links TRBV7-7 with TRBJ1-1; D is undetermined. The CDR3 length is 13 residues. Looked up from germline, CDR1 is SSHAT and CDR2 is FNYEAQ (reference sequence). The CDR3 reads CASSSRPGTEAFF. Here the CDR3 DNA reads TGTGCTAGCAGCTCCAGGCCCGGCACTGAAGCTTTCTTT.

The rearrangement uses TRBV29-1 and TRBJ1-5; D gene ambiguous. The V end was cut by 7 bases, the J end by 4 bases, with 11 bases between. Germline V gene lookup returns CDR1 SQVTM and CDR2 ANQGSEA. This CDR3 comprises 12 residues. The CDR3 DNA sequence: TGCAGCGCCCGATCGGGGAATCAGCCCCAGCATTTT. Protein product: CSARSGNQPQHF.

In its sample, this clonotype was seen many times. The CDR3 loop is CASSRTSGEQFF. DNA of the CDR3: TGTGCCAGCAGCAGGACTAGCGGGGAGCAGTTCTTC. The chain employs TRBV7-2 and TRBJ2-1; TRBD2 aligns across 11 bases. The CDR3 sequence is 12 residues long. Germline CDR1 and CDR2: SGHTA and FQGNSA. J was trimmed by 10 bases and V by 5 bases; bases with no gene match: 1.

CDR3 region: CASSYGEGPNQPQHF. CDR3 nucleotides: TGTGCCAGCAGTTACGGCGAGGGCCCGAATCAGCCCCAGCATTTT. This sequence joins TRBV6-6 and TRBJ1-5, with D unresolved. Germline assignment: CDR1 MNHNY and CDR2 SVGAGI (reference sequence). Trimming removed 2 bases at V and 4 bases at J, with 12 bases between. The CDR3 is made up of 15 amino acids.

This clonotype was observed many times. The J gene is TRBJ2-2, the V gene TRBV12-3 or TRBV12-4; 7 nucleotides match TRBD1. There are 13 residues in the CDR3. The V segment lost 6 bases and the J segment 4 bases; nucleotides outside the gene matches: 2. The CDR3 bases are TGTGCCAGCAGCCGGGACAGCACCGGGGAGCTGTTTTTT. Amino acids: CASSRDSTGELFF.